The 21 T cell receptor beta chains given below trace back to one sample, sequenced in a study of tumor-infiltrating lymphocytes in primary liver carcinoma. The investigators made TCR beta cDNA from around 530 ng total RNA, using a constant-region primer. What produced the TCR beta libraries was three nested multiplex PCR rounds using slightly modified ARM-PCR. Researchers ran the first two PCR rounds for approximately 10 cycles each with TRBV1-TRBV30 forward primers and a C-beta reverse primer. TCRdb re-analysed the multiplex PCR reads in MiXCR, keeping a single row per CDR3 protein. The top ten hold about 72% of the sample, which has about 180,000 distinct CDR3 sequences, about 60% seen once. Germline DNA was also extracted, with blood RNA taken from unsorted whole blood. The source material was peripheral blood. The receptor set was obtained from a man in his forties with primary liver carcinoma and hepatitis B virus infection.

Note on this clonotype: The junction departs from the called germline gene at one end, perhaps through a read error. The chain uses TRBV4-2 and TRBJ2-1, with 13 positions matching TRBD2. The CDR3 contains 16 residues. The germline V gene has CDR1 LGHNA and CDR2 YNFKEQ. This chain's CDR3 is CASSQATSGRANKQFF. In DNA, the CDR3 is TGTGCCAGCAGCCAAGCTACTAGCGGGAGGGCCAATAAGCAGTTCTTC.

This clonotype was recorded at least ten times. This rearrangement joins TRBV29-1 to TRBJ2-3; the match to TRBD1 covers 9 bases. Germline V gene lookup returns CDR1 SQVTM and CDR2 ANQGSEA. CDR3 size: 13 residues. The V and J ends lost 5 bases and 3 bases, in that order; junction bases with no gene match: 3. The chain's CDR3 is CSVKTGGTDTQYF. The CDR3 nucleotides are TGCAGCGTTAAGACAGGGGGTACAGATACGCAGTATTTT.

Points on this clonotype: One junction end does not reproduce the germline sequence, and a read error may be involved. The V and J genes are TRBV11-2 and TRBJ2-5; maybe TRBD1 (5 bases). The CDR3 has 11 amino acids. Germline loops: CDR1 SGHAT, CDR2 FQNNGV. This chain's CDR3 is CACSDRETRYF. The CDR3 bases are TGTGCCTGCAGCGACAGAGAGACCCGGTACTTC. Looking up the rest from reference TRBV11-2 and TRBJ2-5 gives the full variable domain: EAGVAQSPRYKIIEKRQSVAFWCNPISGHATLYWYQQILGQGPKLLIQFQNNGVVDDSQLPKDRFSAERLKGVDSTLKIQPAKLEDSAVYLCACSDRETRYFGPGTRLLVL.

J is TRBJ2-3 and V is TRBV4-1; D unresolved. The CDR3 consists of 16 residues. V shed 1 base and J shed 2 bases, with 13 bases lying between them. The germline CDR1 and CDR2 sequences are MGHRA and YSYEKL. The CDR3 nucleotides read TGCGCCAGCAGCCAAGGAAGAAACGGCCTCACAGATACGCAGTATTTT. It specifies CASSQGRNGLTDTQYF.

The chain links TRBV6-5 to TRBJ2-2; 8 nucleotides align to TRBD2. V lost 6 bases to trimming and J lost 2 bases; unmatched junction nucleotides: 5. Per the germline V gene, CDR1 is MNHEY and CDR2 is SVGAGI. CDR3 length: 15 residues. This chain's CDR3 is CASSPGLDNTGELFF. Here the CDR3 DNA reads TGTGCCAGCAGCCCGGGACTAGATAACACCGGGGAGCTGTTTTTT.

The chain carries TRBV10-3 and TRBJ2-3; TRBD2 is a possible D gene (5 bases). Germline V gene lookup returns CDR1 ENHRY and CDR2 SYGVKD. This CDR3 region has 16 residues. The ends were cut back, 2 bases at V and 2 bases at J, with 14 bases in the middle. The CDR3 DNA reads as TGTGCCATCAGTGAGACCCCCGGAGCGGTCACAGATACGCAGTATTTT. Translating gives CAISETPGAVTDTQYF.

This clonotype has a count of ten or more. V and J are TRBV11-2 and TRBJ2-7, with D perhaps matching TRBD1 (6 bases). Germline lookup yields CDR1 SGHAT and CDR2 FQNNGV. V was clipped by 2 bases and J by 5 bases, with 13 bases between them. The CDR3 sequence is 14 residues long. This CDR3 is CASSLTRGSNEQYF. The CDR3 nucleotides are TGTGCCAGCAGCTTAACCAGGGGCTCAAACGAGCAGTACTTC.

In nucleotides, the CDR3 is TGTGCCAGCACCAACAGCTATCAGCCCCAGCATTTT. Amino acids: CASTNSYQPQHF. The chain recombines TRBV2 with TRBJ1-5, with D unclear. V dropped 7 bases and J dropped 5 bases, with 9 bases sitting between them. This CDR3 has 12 amino acids. CDR1 is SNHLY and CDR2 is FYNNEI in the germline V gene.

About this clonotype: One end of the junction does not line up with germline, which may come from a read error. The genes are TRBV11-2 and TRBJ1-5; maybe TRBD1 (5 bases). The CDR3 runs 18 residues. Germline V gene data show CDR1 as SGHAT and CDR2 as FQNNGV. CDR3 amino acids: CASNLGGVGQYSNQPQHF. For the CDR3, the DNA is TGCGCCAGCAACTTAGGAGGGGTGGGTCAGTATAGCAATCAGCCCCAGCATTTT.

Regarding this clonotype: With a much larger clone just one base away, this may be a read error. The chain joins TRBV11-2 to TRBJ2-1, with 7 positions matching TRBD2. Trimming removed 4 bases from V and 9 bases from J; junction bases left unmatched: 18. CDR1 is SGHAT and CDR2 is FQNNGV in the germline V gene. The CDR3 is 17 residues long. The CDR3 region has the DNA TGTGCCAGCAGCTGTGGGACTATCCCTCTAGCAAGGGGTGAGCAGTTCTTC. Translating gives CASSCGTIPLARGEQFF.

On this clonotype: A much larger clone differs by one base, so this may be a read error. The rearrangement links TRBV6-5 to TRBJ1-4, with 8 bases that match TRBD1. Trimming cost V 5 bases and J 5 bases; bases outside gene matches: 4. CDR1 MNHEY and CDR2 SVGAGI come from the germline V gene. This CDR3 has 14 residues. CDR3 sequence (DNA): TGTGCCAGCAGTCGACAGGGGCTGAATGAAAAACTGTTTTTT. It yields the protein CASSRQGLNEKLFF.

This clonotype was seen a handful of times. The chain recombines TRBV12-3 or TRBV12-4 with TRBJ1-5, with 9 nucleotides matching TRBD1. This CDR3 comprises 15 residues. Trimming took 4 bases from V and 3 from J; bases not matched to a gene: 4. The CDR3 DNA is TGTGCCAGCAGTTCCGGGACAGGGACCAATCAGCCCCAGCATTTT. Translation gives CASSSGTGTNQPQHF.

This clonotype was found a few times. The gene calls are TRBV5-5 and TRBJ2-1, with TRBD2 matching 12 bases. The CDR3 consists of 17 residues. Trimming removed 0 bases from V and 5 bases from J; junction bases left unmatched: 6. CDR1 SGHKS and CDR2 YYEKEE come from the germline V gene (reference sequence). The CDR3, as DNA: TGTGCCAGCAGCTTGGGTATGACTAGCGGGAGAAACAATGAGCAGTTCTTC. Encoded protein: CASSLGMTSGRNNEQFF.

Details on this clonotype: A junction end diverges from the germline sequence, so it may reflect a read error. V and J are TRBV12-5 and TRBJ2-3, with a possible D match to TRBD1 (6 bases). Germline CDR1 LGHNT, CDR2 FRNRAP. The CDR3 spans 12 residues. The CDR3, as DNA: TGTGCTAATGGTACAGGGACAGATACGCAGTATTTT. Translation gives CANGTGTDTQYF.

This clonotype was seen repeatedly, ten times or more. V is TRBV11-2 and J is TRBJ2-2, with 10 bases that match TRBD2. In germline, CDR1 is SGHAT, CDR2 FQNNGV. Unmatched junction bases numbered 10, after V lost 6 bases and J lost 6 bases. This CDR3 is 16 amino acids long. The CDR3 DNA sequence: TGTGCCAGCAGACGTAGCGGGAGGAAGCAAGCCGGGGAGCTGTTTTTT. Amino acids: CASRRSGRKQAGELFF.

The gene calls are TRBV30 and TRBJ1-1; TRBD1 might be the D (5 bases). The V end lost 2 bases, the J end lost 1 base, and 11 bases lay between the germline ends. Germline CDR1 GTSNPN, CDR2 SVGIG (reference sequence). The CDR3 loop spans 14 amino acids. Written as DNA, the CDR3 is TGTGCCTGGAGTCCCGTGGACAAGAACACTGAAGCTTTCTTT. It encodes CAWSPVDKNTEAFF.

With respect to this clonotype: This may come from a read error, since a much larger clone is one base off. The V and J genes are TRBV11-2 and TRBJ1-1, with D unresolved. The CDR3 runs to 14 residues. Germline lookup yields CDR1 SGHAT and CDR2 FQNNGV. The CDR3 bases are TGTGCCAGCAGCTTCCCGTTGGGGAACACTAAAGCTTTCTTT. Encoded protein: CASSFPLGNTKAFF.

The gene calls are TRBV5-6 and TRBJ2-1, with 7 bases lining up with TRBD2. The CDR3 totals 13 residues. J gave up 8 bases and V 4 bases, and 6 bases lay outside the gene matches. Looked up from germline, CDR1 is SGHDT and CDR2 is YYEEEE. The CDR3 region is CASSLGGADEQFF. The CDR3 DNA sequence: TGTGCCAGCAGCCTGGGAGGGGCGGATGAGCAGTTCTTC.

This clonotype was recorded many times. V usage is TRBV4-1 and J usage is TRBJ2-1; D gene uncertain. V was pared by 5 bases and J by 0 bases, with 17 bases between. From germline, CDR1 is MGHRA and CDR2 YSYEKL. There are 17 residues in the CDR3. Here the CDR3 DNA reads TGCGCCAGCAGCGGCTTAGGCATAGGGATCTCCTACAATGAGCAGTTCTTC. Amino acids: CASSGLGIGISYNEQFF.

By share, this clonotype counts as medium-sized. CDR3 nucleotides: TGTGCCAGCAGCTTAGTGGGGGGGAGCTCCTACGAGCAGTACTTC. The encoded protein is CASSLVGGSSYEQYF. This chain connects TRBV11-2 to TRBJ2-7, with TRBD2 identical over 7 bases. Germline values: CDR1 SGHAT, CDR2 FQNNGV. This CDR3 contains 15 residues. Trimming removed 1 base from V and 0 bases from J; junction bases left unmatched: 3.

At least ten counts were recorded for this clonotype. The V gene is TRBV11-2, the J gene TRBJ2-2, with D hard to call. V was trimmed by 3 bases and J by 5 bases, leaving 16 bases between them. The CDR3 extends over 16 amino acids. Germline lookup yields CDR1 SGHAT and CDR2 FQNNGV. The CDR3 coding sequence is TGTGCCAGCAGCTTTGAAGATCATGATAGGACCGGGGAGCTGTTTTTT. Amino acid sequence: CASSFEDHDRTGELFF.